Shown below are 26 T cell receptor beta chains from a single sample sequenced in a study of Ad26.COV2.S vaccination and SARS-CoV-2 variants. Treatment denoted: around 19 received Ad26.COV2.S at low or high dose, single or two shots; about five received placebo; per-sample allocation not given. All samples were drawn on day 63, counting from the first vaccine or placebo injection. The table came from immunoSEQ multiplex PCR; TCRdb's copy has only in-frame clones and leaves some out. This table has some 290,000 clones, just under 85% appearing once. Here the sequenced sample was peripheral blood, taken in a trial of Ad26.COV2.S vaccine versus placebo. The receptors were sampled from a person between 18 and 65 years old who received the Ad26.COV2.S COVID-19 vaccine or a placebo.

The chain combines TRBV6-6 with TRBJ2-7; TRBD2 aligns across 11 bases. V lost 7 bases and J lost 6; bases outside the gene matches: 5. CDR3 size: 13 residues. CDR1 MNHNY and CDR2 SVGAGI come from the germline V gene (reference sequence). CDR3 coding DNA: TGTGCCAGCACTCAGGGACTAGCGGTCGAGCAGTACTTC. It encodes CASTQGLAVEQYF.

The V and J genes are TRBV7-2 and TRBJ2-2; tentative D call: TRBD2 (5 bases). The CDR3 has 12 amino acids. Germline CDR1 is SGHTA and CDR2 is FQGNSA. Deletions cut 10 bases from V and 1 base from J, with 7 bases between. The CDR3 region has the DNA TGTGCCACCCGGGGGAACACCGGGGAGCTGTTTTTT. Amino acid sequence: CATRGNTGELFF. Based on the CDR3 plus reference TRBV7-2 and TRBJ2-2, the full variable domain is GAGVSQSPSNKVTEKGKDVELRCDPISGHTALYWYRQSLGQGLEFLIYFQGNSAPDKSGLPSDRFSAERTGGSVSTLTIQRTQQEDSAVYLCATRGNTGELFFGEGSRLTVL.

V usage is TRBV19 and J usage is TRBJ2-5, with TRBD1 identical over 10 bases. J lost 5 bases, V lost 7 bases, and 13 bases had no gene match. The V gene's germline CDR1 is LNHDA and CDR2 SQIVND (reference sequence). There are 16 residues in the CDR3. DNA for the CDR3: TGTGCCAGTATGGGTGAGGGGACAGGGGCCGCGGAGACCCAGTACTTC. Amino acid sequence: CASMGEGTGAAETQYF.

The rearrangement links TRBV27 to TRBJ2-7, with a possible D match to TRBD2 (6 bases). Germline lookup yields CDR1 MNHEY and CDR2 SMNVEV (reference sequence). V lost 5 bases to trimming and J lost 9 bases, with 14 bases between them. This CDR3 contains 12 residues. The CDR3 DNA reads TGTGCCAGCAGTCTCATCGGGGGTGGGCAGTACTTC. This sequence encodes CASSLIGGGQYF.

The rearrangement uses TRBV11-2 and TRBJ1-1; 7 bases map to TRBD1. The CDR3 runs 17 residues. The junction had 13 bases not matched to a gene; V was cut back by 3 bases and J by 3 bases. CDR1 is SGHAT and CDR2 is FQNNGV in the germline V gene. This CDR3 is CASSFVAGGMSDTEAFF. The CDR3 region has the DNA TGTGCCAGCAGCTTTGTTGCAGGGGGGATGTCGGACACTGAAGCTTTCTTT.

The chain couples TRBV30 to TRBJ1-1; D ambiguous. V was clipped by 0 bases and J by 6 bases, with 11 bases between them. CDR3 length: 13 amino acids. CDR1 is GTSNPN and CDR2 is SVGIG in the germline V gene (reference sequence). Here the CDR3 reads CAWSVSGYSEAFF. The CDR3, as DNA: TGTGCCTGGAGTGTGTCGGGGTATTCTGAAGCTTTCTTT.

The V and J genes are TRBV10-3 and TRBJ1-6; weak D call: TRBD1 (5 bases). CDR1 and CDR2 (germline): ENHRY, SYGVKD. The V end lost 3 bases, the J end lost 8 bases, and 14 bases lay between the germline ends. This CDR3 is built from 15 residues. The CDR3 reads CAISDSIQGYSPLHF. CDR3 sequence (DNA): TGTGCCATCAGTGACAGTATCCAGGGTTATTCACCCCTCCACTTT.

This clone was seen more than once but under ten times. The chain has TRBV19 and TRBJ2-2; D is undetermined. The CDR3 has 14 residues. Germline-derived CDR1 and CDR2 are LNHDA and SQIVND (reference sequence). V was trimmed by 5 bases and J by 3 bases, leaving 10 bases between them. DNA of the CDR3: TGTGCCAGTAGTTCCTCCCACTACACCGGGGAGCTGTTTTTT. This codes for CASSSSHYTGELFF.

This clone appeared once. This sequence joins TRBV14 and TRBJ2-7, with D perhaps matching TRBD2 (5 bases). The germline V and J ends were trimmed by 1 base and 4 bases, with 14 bases remaining between them. This CDR3 has 15 amino acids. Germline V gene lookup returns CDR1 SGHDN and CDR2 FVKESK. The chain's CDR3 is CASSQATRSGYEQYF. The CDR3 nucleotides are TGTGCCAGCAGCCAAGCGACCAGGTCGGGATACGAGCAGTACTTC.

CDR3 sequence (DNA): TGTGCCAGCAGCCAAGTAATCAGGGGAGAGCAGTACTTC. Its protein product is CASSQVIRGEQYF. V usage is TRBV14 and J usage is TRBJ2-7; a weak D match, TRBD1 (6 bases). The CDR3 totals 13 residues. Germline V gene data show CDR1 as SGHDN and CDR2 as FVKESK. Between the trimmed V and J ends, which lost 1 base and 7 bases, there was a span of 11 bases.

This clone was recorded a few times. V and J are TRBV29-1 and TRBJ1-4; D not certain. Germline V lookup: CDR1 SQVTM, CDR2 ANQGSEA. This CDR3 is 15 amino acids long. Trimming removed 4 bases at V and 8 bases at J, with 20 bases between. CDR3 amino acids: CSVGVLGQLGEKLFF. The CDR3 DNA reads TGCAGCGTTGGGGTTCTAGGGCAGTTGGGGGAAAAACTGTTTTTT.

In regard to this clone: Different DNA sequences within this sample yield the same CDR3. The chain links TRBV3-1 (or the pseudogene TRBV3-2) to TRBJ2-7; the D is unclear. V gave up 1 base and J gave up 4 bases, with 5 bases separating them. This CDR3 spans 12 amino acids. The germline gives CDR1 LGHDT, CDR2 YNNKEL (reference sequence). The CDR3 reads CASSQGAYEQYF. The CDR3 coding sequence is TGTGCCAGCAGCCAAGGGGCGTACGAGCAGTACTTC.

This CDR3 reads CASSHLRLAEKMHTDTQYF. In DNA form, the CDR3 reads TGTGCCAGCAGTCACCTTAGACTAGCGGAAAAGATGCACACAGATACGCAGTATTTT. The chain employs TRBV28 and TRBJ2-3; 9 bases are shared with TRBD2. Unmatched junction bases numbered 17, after V lost 5 bases and J lost 2 bases. Germline CDR1 MDHEN, CDR2 SYDVKM. The CDR3 has 19 residues.

The chain is built from TRBV27 and TRBJ2-7; 7 nucleotides line up with TRBD1. The CDR3 extends over 13 amino acids. The junction had 3 bases not matched to a gene; V was cut back by 5 bases and J by 2 bases. The germline V gene has CDR1 MNHEY and CDR2 SMNVEV (reference sequence). The CDR3 nucleotides read TGTGCCAGCAGTAGGACAGGAGCCTACGAGCAGTACTTC. Its protein product is CASSRTGAYEQYF.

V usage is TRBV2 and J usage is TRBJ1-6; no firm D call. This CDR3 comprises 13 residues. Looked up from germline, CDR1 is SNHLY and CDR2 is FYNNEI. Trimming removed 3 bases at V and 8 bases at J, with 8 bases between. CDR3: CASSESRDSPLHF. The CDR3 coding sequence is TGTGCCAGCAGTGAGAGTAGGGATTCACCCCTCCACTTT.

The V gene is TRBV7-9, the J gene TRBJ2-5; no clear D. The CDR3 is made up of 13 amino acids. Trimming stripped 5 bases from V and 5 bases from J, with 12 bases between. The germline V gene encodes CDR1 SEHNR and CDR2 FQNEAQ (reference sequence). This chain's CDR3 is CASSRRTGETQYF. CDR3 nucleotides: TGTGCCAGCAGCCGACGGACCGGCGAGACCCAGTACTTC.

This sequence joins TRBV6-1 and TRBJ1-1; D is undetermined. Germline loops: CDR1 MNHNS, CDR2 SASEGT. With 4 bases removed from V and 6 bases from J, the gap between germline ends came to 12 bases. The CDR3 sequence is 13 residues long. The CDR3 DNA follows: TGTGCCAGCAGTGGTCTGGGGATCTCTGAAGCTTTCTTT. Translating gives CASSGLGISEAFF.

The rearrangement uses TRBV9 and TRBJ2-1; weak D call: TRBD2 (6 bases). From germline, CDR1 is SGDLS and CDR2 YYNGEE. V was trimmed by 0 bases and J by 6 bases, leaving 13 bases between them. The CDR3 is 15 residues long. CDR3 region: CASSVGGGATNEQFF. CDR3 nucleotide sequence: TGTGCCAGCAGCGTAGGGGGCGGGGCAACCAATGAGCAGTTCTTC.

The chain couples TRBV5-1 to TRBJ2-7; 7 positions match TRBD1. The V and J ends lost 4 bases and 1 base, in that order; junction bases with no gene match: 5. This CDR3 spans 14 amino acids. Germline V CDR1 and CDR2: SGHRS, YFSETQ. The CDR3 DNA reads TGCGCCAGCAGCCGTCAGGGGGAGTCCTACGAGCAGTACTTC. This codes for CASSRQGESYEQYF.

V gene TRBV29-1 combines with J gene TRBJ2-5, with TRBD2 matching over 10 bases. The length of the CDR3 is 16 residues. From germline, CDR1 is SQVTM and CDR2 ANQGSEA. V shed 6 bases and J 7 bases; nucleotides not matched to a gene: 17. In nucleotides, the CDR3 is TGCAGCGTCTCCCCCAGTAGCGGGGGGACGGTTGGGACCCAGTACTTC. Its protein product is CSVSPSSGGTVGTQYF.

This clone was seen only a few times. This chain links TRBV5-1 with TRBJ2-5; perhaps TRBD2 as D (6 bases). Trimming cost V 4 bases and J 3 bases, with 13 bases left between them. Germline CDR1 reads SGHRS; CDR2 reads YFSETQ. The CDR3 length is 14 residues. As DNA, the CDR3 is TGCGCCAGCAGCCCCCTGCGGGGAAAAGAGACCCAGTACTTC. Translating it yields CASSPLRGKETQYF.

This clone was observed a handful of times. This chain uses TRBV7-9 with TRBJ1-2; D is possibly TRBD1 (6 bases). Germline V CDR1 and CDR2: SEHNR, FQNEAQ (reference sequence). The V gene lost 5 bases and the J gene lost 8 bases, with 30 bases spanning the gap. The CDR3 is made up of 18 amino acids. The CDR3 reads CASSQSPLKGGLQRGYTF. The CDR3 DNA is TGTGCCAGCAGCCAATCCCCTTTGAAGGGGGGCCTCCAGAGAGGCTACACCTTC.

The rearrangement links TRBV7-9 to TRBJ1-1; D is unresolved. The V gene's germline CDR1 is SEHNR and CDR2 FQNEAQ (reference sequence). CDR3 length: 15 residues. V was trimmed by 5 bases and J by 3 bases, leaving 16 bases between them. In nucleotides, the CDR3 is TGTGCCAGCAGCCCACGGTTAGGGAAAGACACTGAAGCTTTCTTT. It is translated as CASSPRLGKDTEAFF.

The V and J genes are TRBV25-1 and TRBJ2-3; D possibly matches TRBD1 or TRBD2 (6 bases each). CDR1 MGHDK and CDR2 SYGVNS come from the germline V gene. Trimming took 2 bases from V and 1 from J, leaving 13 bases between them. CDR3 length: 16 residues. The CDR3 loop is CASSEERGAGTDTQYF. The CDR3 DNA reads as TGTGCCAGCAGTGAAGAGAGGGGGGCGGGCACAGATACGCAGTATTTT.

The gene calls are TRBV4-2 and TRBJ2-2, with TRBD1 identical over 10 bases. Trimming took 1 base from V and 5 from J; bases not matched to a gene: 1. The CDR3 sequence is 15 residues long. CDR1 and CDR2 from the germline V gene are LGHNA and YNFKEQ. CDR3 sequence: CASSQADRGTGELFF. Written as DNA, the CDR3 is TGTGCCAGCAGCCAAGCGGACAGGGGGACCGGGGAGCTGTTTTTT.

The DNA of the CDR3 is TGCGCCAGCAGAGGGCCAGGCAGCACAGATACGCAGTATTTT. It codes for CASRGPGSTDTQYF. The V gene is TRBV5-1, the J gene TRBJ2-3; no definite D call. Trimming removed 5 bases at V and 0 bases at J, with 10 bases between. CDR3 length: 14 amino acids. CDR1 and CDR2 from the germline V gene are SGHRS and YFSETQ.